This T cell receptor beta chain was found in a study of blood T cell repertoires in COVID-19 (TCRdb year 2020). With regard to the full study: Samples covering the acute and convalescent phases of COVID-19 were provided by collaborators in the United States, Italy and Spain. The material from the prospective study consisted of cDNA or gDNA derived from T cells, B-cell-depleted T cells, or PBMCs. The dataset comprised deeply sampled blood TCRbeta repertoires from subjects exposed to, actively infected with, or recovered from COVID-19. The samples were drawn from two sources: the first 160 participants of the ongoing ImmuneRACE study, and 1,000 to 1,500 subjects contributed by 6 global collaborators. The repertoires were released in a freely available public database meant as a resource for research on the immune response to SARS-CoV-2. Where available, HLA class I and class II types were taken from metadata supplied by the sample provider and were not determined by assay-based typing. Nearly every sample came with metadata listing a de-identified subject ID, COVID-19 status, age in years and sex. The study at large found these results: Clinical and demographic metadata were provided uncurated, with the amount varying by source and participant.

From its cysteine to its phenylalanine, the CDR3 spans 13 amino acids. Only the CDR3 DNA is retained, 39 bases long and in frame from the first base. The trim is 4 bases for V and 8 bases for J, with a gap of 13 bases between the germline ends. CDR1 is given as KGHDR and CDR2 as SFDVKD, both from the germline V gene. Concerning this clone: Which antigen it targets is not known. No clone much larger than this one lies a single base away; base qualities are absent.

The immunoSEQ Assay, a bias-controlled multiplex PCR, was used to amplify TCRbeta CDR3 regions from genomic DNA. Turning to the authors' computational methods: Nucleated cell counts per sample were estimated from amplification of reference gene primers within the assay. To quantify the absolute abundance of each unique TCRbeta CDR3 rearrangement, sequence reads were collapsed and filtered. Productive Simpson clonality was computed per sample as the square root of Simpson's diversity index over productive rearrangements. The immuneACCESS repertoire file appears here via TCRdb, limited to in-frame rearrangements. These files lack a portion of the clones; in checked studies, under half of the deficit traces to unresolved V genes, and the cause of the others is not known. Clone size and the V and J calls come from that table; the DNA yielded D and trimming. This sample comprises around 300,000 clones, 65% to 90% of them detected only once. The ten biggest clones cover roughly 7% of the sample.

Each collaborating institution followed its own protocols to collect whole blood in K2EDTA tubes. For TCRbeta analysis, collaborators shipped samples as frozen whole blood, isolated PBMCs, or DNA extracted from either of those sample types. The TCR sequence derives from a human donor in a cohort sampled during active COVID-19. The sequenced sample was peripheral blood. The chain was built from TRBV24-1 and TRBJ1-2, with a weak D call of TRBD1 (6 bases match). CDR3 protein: CATSDSGVVGYTF. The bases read TGTGCCACCAGTGACTCAGGGGTGGTGGGCTACACCTTC.